The subject of this entry is one T cell receptor beta chain. This clonotype was seen ten or more times. The clone's antigen remains unknown. Nothing much larger sits one base from this clone, and base qualities are not available. Graves' hyperthyroidism was defined as stable when no progression to ophthalmopathy occurred over 18 months of follow-up. Hyperthyroidism patients were aged 18 to 65 years and newly diagnosed, with disease duration of less than 2 months. Any patient with an uncontrolled infection, another autoimmune disease, pregnancy or lactation was excluded. Clinical symptoms, serum thyroxine and TRAb, thyroid ultrasound, and orbital computed tomography formed the basis for the diagnoses. Ficoll-Paque density gradient centrifugation was used to isolate PBMCs from around 9.1 ml of fresh peripheral blood. Total RNA was extracted with Trizol reagent, and quality was checked on an Agilent 2100 Bioanalyzer.

The data are from a study of T cells in Graves' hyperthyroidism and ophthalmopathy (dated by TCRdb to 2018 to 2020). Context from the whole study: Peripheral blood samples were taken at initial diagnosis, before any treatment was given. A discovery cohort of approximately 100 patients, 43 with Graves' ophthalmopathy and 57 with stable Graves' hyperthyroidism, was used to find distinguishing TCR V-J signatures. Prospective prediction of ophthalmopathy was tested in an independent validation cohort consisting of under 20 hyperthyroidism patients and approximately 16 patients who later progressed to ophthalmopathy. The roughly 91 discovery patients were randomly divided into training and test sets at a 7:3 ratio. In roughly six Graves' hyperthyroidism patients, the study also compared T-cell repertoires from thyroid tissue with T-cell repertoires from blood. Once sampling was done, hyperthyroidism patients were given methimazole at a starting dose of 30 mg daily, whereas ophthalmopathy patients were given high-dose intravenous methylprednisolone. The paper describes TCR Vbeta CDR3 sequencing of 120 to 150 peripheral blood samples, made up of 43 ophthalmopathy patients, 70 to 75 hyperthyroidism patients and about 17 progressor patients. General conclusions and limits of the study: No statistical method was used to set the sample size in advance, and investigators knew the group allocation. In validation, progression to ophthalmopathy was predicted by the model with 55% to 71% sensitivity and roughly 76% specificity, a median of around 5.9 months before onset. Most expanded thyroid clonotypes (frequency above 0.001) were also detected in blood, a finding suggesting that blood repertoires may reflect thyroid immune responses. Ophthalmopathy was separated from stable hyperthyroidism by a 13 V-J signature model, with approximately 85% sensitivity and about 81% specificity obtained in cross-validation and 80%/75% obtained in testing.

Amplification of TCR beta CDR3 regions was carried out from RNA transcripts. The TCR CDR3 was subjected to a first round of RT-PCR using the HTBI primer set and the Qiagen OneStep RT-PCR kit. The libraries were constructed in a second round of multiplex PCR and then size-selected and purified. Paired-end sequencing of the libraries was performed with 100 bp reads on an Illumina HiSeq2000. The original pipeline was this. SOAPnuke was used to process the raw data, throwing out any read that contained adapters or uncalled bases, had a mean Phred below 15, or lacked an exact constant-primer or identifier match. High-quality paired reads were merged with COPE v1.2.5, and unique nucleotide sequences were defined as clonotypes. Clonotypes were aligned to IMGT TRBV, TRBD and TRBJ reference segments using MiTCR v1.1. The analysis was restricted to V-J combinations with a frequency above 0.0001, which together covered roughly 99% of the repertoires. The TCS score was defined as F50 (clonal expansion) divided by E x V (chaos), with BLOSUM62-based TCRdist calculated between CDR3 peptides within each V-J. Welch's t-statistics and random forest reduced 500 to 550 V-J features to around 14, which were used in a naive Bayes classifier (R e1071). TCRdb trimmed the raw reads at Q25, called clones with MiXCR and kept productive beta chains. CDR3 protein sequences are deduplicated, and each keeps its most common genes and DNA. The V and J calls, along with clone size, are taken from TCRdb and not from the paper's own processing. The sample records 480,000 or so distinct CDR3 sequences, over 13% of which are singletons. The ten largest account for about a sixth of the sample.

The germline V gene encodes CDR1 MDHEN and CDR2 SYDVKM. The CDR3 starts with the cysteine, ends with the phenylalanine, and has 11 residues. Only the CDR3 DNA stays, 33 bases, in frame from base 1. Between the V and J ends, shortened by 6 bases and 9 bases respectively, the junction contains 6 bases. The chain couples TRBV28 to TRBJ1-6; no D segment can be confidently identified. This TCR derives from a woman under 30 with Graves' hyperthyroidism. Sequenced sample: blood. The CDR3: CASRTISPLHF. The DNA sequence follows: TGTGCCAGCAGGACGATTTCACCCCTCCACTTT. With all but the CDR3 taken from the reference TRBV28 and TRBJ1-6 genes, the full variable domain is: DVKVTQSSRYLVKRTGEKVFLECVQDMDHENMFWYRQDPGLGLRLIYFSYDVKMKEKGDIPEGYSVSREKKERFSLILESASTNQTSMYLCASRTISPLHFGNGTRLTVT.